Listed here are 6 T cell receptor beta chains from one sample, sequenced in a study of blood T cell repertoires in COVID-19. Method: immunoSEQ multiplex PCR; TCRdb's copy keeps in-frame clones and lacks some. The table includes about 120,000 clones, approximately 90% detected once. Source material: peripheral blood. The receptor set was obtained from a human donor in a cohort sampled during active COVID-19.

This clone was seen once. J is TRBJ1-3 and V is TRBV7-2; TRBD1 matches 7 bases. This CDR3 is 14 amino acids long. CDR1 is SGHTA, CDR2 FQGNSA, per germline. V was clipped by 4 bases and J by 4 bases; unmatched bases: 4. CDR3 sequence: CASSWPGQGNTIYF. In DNA, the CDR3 is TGTGCCAGCAGCTGGCCGGGACAGGGAAACACCATATATTTT.

The chain uses TRBV10-3 and TRBJ2-6; D perhaps matches TRBD1 (5 bases). V was clipped by 9 bases and J by 0 bases, with 12 bases between them. Germline CDR1 ENHRY, CDR2 SYGVKD. CDR3 size: 15 residues. The CDR3 sequence is CAISQGSSGANVLTF. CDR3 nucleotide sequence: TGTGCCATTTCTCAGGGAAGCTCTGGGGCCAACGTCCTGACTTTC.

The chain combines TRBV5-6 with TRBJ2-2; D not certain. The length of the CDR3 is 18 residues. V lost 4 bases and J 0 bases, leaving 19 bases between the germline ends. Germline V gives CDR1 SGHDT, CDR2 YYEEEE. The CDR3 reads CASSVLILSRTNTGELFF. CDR3 sequence (DNA): TGTGCCAGCAGCGTCTTAATCCTTAGCAGAACGAACACCGGGGAGCTGTTTTTT. Filled out from reference TRBV5-6 and TRBJ2-2, the complete variable domain reads DAGVTQSPTHLIKTRGQQVTLRCSPKSGHDTVSWYQQALGQGPQFIFQYYEEEERQRGNFPDRFSGHQFPNYSSELNVNALLLGDSALYLCASSVLILSRTNTGELFFGEGSRLTVL.

V and J are TRBV18 and TRBJ1-3; 7 bases match TRBD1. Germline loops: CDR1 KGHSH, CDR2 LQKENI. The CDR3 contains 14 residues. J lost 0 bases, V lost 5 bases, and 1 base had no gene match. CDR3 protein: CASSGTASGNTIYF. CDR3 coding DNA: TGTGCCAGCTCAGGGACAGCCTCTGGAAACACCATATATTTT.

This chain joins TRBV19 and TRBJ1-5; 7 bases align to TRBD1. V was clipped by 7 bases and J by 6 bases; unmatched bases: 9. The CDR3 extends over 14 amino acids. Germline loops: CDR1 LNHDA, CDR2 SQIVND (reference sequence). The CDR3 here is CASKVGQGVQPQHF. The DNA for the CDR3 is TGTGCCAGTAAAGTAGGGCAGGGGGTTCAGCCCCAGCATTTT.

This chain connects TRBV18 to TRBJ1-2; D is undetermined. The CDR3 runs to 14 residues. Germline V gene lookup returns CDR1 KGHSH and CDR2 LQKENI. V was trimmed by 3 bases and J by 1 base, leaving 9 bases between them. The CDR3 DNA reads as TGTGCCAGCTCACCCGCAGGCGATAACTATGGCTACACCTTC. Residues: CASSPAGDNYGYTF.